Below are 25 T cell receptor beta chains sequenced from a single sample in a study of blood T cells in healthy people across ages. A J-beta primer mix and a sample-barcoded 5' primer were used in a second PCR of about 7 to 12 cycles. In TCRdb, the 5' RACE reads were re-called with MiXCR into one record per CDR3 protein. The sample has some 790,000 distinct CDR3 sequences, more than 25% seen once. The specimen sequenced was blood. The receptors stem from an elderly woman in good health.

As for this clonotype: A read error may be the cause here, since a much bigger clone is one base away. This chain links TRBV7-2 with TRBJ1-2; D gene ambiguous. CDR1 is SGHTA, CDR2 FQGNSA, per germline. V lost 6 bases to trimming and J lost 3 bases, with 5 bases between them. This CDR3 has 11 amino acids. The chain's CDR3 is CASSLYYGYTF. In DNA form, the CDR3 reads TGTGCCAGCAGTTTATACTATGGCTACACCTTC.

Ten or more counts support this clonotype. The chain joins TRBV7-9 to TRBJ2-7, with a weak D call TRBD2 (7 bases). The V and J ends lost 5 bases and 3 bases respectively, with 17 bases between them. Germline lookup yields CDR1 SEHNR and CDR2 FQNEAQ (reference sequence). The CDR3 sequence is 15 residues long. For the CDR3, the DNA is TGTGCCAGCAGCATGCTCGCGGGGGCCCTCTACGAGCAGTACTTC. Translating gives CASSMLAGALYEQYF.

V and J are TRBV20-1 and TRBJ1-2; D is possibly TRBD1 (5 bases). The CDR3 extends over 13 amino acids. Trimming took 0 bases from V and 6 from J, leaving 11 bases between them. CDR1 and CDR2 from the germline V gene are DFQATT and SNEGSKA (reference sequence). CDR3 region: CSARDWGKHGYTF. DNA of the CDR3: TGCAGTGCTAGAGATTGGGGGAAACATGGCTACACCTTC.

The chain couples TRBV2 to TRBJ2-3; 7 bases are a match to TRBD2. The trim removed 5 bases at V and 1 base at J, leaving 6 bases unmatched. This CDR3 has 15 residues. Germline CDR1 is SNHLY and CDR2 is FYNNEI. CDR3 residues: CASSLQTSRTDTQYF. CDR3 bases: TGTGCCAGCAGTCTTCAGACTAGCCGCACAGATACGCAGTATTTT.

CDR3 loop: CSAIPGGVSGYGYTF. CDR3 nucleotides: TGCAGTGCTATCCCAGGGGGGGTATCTGGCTATGGCTACACCTTC. The chain uses TRBV20-1 and TRBJ1-2; TRBD1 agrees at 7 bases. Germline trimming cut 4 bases from V and 4 bases from J; bases unmatched to any gene: 12. This CDR3 has 15 amino acids. CDR1 is DFQATT and CDR2 is SNEGSKA in the germline V gene (reference sequence).

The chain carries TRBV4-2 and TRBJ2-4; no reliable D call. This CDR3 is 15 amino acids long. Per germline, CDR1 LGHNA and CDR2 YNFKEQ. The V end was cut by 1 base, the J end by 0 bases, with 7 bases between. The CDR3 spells CASSQGVLAKNIQYF. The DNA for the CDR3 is TGTGCCAGCAGCCAAGGGGTGCTAGCCAAAAACATTCAGTACTTC.

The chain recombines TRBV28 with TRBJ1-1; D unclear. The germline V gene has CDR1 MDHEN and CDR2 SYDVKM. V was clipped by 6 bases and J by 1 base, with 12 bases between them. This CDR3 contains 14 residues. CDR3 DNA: TGTGCCAGCAGCGTGTCGGGGAGGAACACTGAAGCTTTCTTT. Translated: CASSVSGRNTEAFF.

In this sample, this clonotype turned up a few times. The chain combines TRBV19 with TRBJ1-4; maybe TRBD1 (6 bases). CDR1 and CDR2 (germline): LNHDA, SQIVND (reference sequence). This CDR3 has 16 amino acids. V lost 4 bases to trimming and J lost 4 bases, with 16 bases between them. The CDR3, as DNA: TGTGCCAGTAGTACTACACAGGGAATCCGTAATGAAAAACTGTTTTTT. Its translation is CASSTTQGIRNEKLFF.

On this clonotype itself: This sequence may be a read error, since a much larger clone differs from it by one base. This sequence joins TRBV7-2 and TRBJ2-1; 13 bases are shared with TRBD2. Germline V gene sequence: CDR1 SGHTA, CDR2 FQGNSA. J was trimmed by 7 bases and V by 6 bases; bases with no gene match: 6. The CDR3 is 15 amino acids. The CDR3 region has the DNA TGTGCCAGCAGACCGACTAGCGGGGGGAGGAATGAGCAGTTCTTC. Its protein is CASRPTSGGRNEQFF.

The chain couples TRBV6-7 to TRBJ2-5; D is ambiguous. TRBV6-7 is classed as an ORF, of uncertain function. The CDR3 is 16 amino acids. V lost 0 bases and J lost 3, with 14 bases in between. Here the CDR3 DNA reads TGTGCCAGCAGTTACTCGATTAGCCCAACGGAAGAGACCCAGTACTTC. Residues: CASSYSISPTEETQYF.

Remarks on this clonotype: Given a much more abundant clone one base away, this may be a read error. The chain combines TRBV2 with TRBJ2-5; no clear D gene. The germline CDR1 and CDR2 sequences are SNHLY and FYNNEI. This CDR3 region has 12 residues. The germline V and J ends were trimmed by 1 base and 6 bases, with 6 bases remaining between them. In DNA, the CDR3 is TGTGCCAGCAGTGAAGATCGAAAGACCCAGTACTTC. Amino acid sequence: CASSEDRKTQYF.

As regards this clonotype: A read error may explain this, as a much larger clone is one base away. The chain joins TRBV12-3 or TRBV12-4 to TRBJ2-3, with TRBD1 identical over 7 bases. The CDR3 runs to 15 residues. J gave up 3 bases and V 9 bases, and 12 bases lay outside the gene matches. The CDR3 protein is CASLVGQIRTDTQYF. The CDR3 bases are TGTGCCAGTCTCGTGGGACAGATAAGGACAGATACGCAGTATTTT.

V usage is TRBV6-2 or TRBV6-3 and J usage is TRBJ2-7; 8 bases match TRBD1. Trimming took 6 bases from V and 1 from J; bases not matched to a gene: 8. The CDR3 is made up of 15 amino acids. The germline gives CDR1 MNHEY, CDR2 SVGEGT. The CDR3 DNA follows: TGTGCCAGCAGCAACGGACAGGGAATGTCCTACGAGCAGTACTTC. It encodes CASSNGQGMSYEQYF.

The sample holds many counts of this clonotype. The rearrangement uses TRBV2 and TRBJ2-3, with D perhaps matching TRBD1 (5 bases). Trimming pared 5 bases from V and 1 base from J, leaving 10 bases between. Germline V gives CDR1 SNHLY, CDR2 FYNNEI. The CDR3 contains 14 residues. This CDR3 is CASSPPRGTDTQYF. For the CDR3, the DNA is TGTGCCAGCAGTCCCCCCAGGGGCACAGATACGCAGTATTTT.

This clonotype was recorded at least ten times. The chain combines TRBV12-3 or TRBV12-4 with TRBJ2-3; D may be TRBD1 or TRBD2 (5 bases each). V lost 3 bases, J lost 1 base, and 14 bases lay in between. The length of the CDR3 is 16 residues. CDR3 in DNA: TGTGCCAGCAGTTTTACCGGGACCGGCGGCACAGATACGCAGTATTTT. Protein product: CASSFTGTGGTDTQYF.

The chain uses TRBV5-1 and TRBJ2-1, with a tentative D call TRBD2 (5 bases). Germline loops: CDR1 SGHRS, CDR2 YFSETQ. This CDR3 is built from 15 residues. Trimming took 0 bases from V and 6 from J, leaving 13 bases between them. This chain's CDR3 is CASSLASPGRNEQFF. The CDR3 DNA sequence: TGCGCCAGCAGCTTGGCTAGCCCGGGTCGCAATGAGCAGTTCTTC.

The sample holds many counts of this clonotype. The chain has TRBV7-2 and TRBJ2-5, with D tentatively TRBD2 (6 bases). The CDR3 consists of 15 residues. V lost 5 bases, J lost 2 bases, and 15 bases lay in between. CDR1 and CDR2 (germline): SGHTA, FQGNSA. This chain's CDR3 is CASSRIPGLQETQYF. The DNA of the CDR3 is TGTGCCAGCAGCCGCATTCCGGGACTTCAAGAGACCCAGTACTTC.

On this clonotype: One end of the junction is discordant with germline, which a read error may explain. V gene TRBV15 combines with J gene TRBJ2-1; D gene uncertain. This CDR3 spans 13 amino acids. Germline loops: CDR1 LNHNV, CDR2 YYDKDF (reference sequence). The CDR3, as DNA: TGTGCCACCTGCAGAGAAAATAAGAATGAGCAGTTCTTC. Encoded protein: CATCRENKNEQFF.

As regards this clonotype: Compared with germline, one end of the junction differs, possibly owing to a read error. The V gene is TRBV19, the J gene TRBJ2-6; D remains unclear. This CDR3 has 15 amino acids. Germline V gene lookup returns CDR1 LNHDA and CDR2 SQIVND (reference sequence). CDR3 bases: TGTACCAGTAGTACACCAGCCTCTGGGGCCAACGTCCTGACTTTC. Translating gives CTSSTPASGANVLTF.

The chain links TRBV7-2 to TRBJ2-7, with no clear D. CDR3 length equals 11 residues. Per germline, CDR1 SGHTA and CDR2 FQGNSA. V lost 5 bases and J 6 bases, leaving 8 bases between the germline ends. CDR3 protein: CASSLKVEQYF. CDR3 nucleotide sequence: TGTGCCAGCAGCCTTAAGGTCGAGCAGTACTTC.

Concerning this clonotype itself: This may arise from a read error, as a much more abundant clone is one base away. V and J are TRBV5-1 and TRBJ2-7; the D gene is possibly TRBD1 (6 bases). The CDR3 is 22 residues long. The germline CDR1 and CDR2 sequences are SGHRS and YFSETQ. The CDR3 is CASSFFSYLEHKPRQDSYEQDF. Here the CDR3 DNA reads TGCGCCAGCAGCTTTTTTTCGTATTTGGAACATAAGCCCAGACAGGACTCCTACGAGCAGGACTTC.

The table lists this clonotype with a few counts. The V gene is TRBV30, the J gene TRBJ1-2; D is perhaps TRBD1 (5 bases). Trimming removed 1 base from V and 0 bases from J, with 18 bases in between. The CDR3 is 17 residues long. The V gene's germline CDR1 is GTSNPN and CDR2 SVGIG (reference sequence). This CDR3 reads CAWSATPSRGANYGYTF. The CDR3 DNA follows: TGTGCCTGGAGTGCTACCCCCTCCCGGGGGGCTAACTATGGCTACACCTTC.

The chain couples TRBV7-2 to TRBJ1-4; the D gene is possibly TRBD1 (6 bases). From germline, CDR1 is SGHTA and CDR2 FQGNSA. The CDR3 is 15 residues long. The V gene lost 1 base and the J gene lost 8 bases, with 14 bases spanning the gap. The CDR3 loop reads CASSLGQAGWEKLFF. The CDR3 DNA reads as TGTGCCAGCAGCTTAGGACAGGCGGGATGGGAAAAACTGTTTTTT.

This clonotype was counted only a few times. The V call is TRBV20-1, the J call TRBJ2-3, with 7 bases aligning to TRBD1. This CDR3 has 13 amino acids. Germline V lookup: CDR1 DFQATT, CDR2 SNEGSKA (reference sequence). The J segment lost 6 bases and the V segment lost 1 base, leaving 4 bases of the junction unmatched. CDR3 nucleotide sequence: TGCAGTGCTAGAGCTACAGGGGCCGATACGCAGTATTTT. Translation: CSARATGADTQYF.

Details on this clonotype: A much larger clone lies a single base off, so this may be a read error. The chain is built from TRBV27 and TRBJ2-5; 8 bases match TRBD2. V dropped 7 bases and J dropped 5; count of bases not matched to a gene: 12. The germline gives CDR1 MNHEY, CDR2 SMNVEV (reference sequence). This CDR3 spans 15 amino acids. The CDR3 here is CASNRGSGGAETQYF. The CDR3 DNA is TGTGCCAGCAACCGGGGGAGCGGGGGAGCGGAGACCCAGTACTTC.